Listed below are T cell receptor beta chains from one sample, sequenced in a study of human T cells and chemical hapten exposure. TCRdb recomputed calls from the RACE reads with MiXCR, one row per CDR3 protein. The profile shows 90,000 to 110,000 distinct CDR3 sequences, under 35% of them singletons. The sequences come from whole blood, collected in connection with sensitization to the hapten diphenylcyclopropenone (DPC). The receptors originated from a man in his forties with alopecia areata. Some clones in this sample may be carry-over from other donors' samples. Each CDR3 is given with its conserved first and last residue. D genes are given only for firm matches. A clone size is listed for some rows: how often the clone was seen (once, few, many), or a class if it is expanded.

few	.	TRBV11-2	TRBJ2-1	TGTGCCAGCAGCCCAGCGGCACCGACTGGGGAGCAGTTCTTC	CASSPAAPTGEQFF
few	TRBD1	TRBV4-3	TRBJ1-2	TGCGCCAGCAGACAACAAACAGGGGATGGCTATGGCTACACCTTC	CASRQQTGDGYGYTF
.	TRBD1	TRBV7-3	TRBJ1-1	TGTGCCAGCAGCTTACAGGGGGGCACTGAAGCTTTCTTT	CASSLQGGTEAFF
few	.	TRBV12-3/TRBV12-4	TRBJ2-5	TGTGCCAGCAGTTACGACAGCCTAGAGACCCAGTACTTC	CASSYDSLETQYF
few	.	TRBV4-3	TRBJ2-3	TGCGCCAGCAGCCAAGATCTGCGGTTGGGCACAGATACGCAGTATTTT	CASSQDLRLGTDTQYF
few	.	TRBV7-2	TRBJ2-6	TGTGCCAGCAGCTTAGATCACTCTGGGGCCAACGTCCTGACTTTC	CASSLDHSGANVLTF
.	.	TRBV3-1	TRBJ2-1	TGTGCCAGCAGCGCGGAGGGGGGGGCAAGTGAGCAGTTCTTC	CASSAEGGASEQFF
few	.	TRBV7-2	TRBJ1-5	TGTGCCAGCAGCTTCACAGGCTATAGCAATCAGCCCCAGCATTTT	CASSFTGYSNQPQHF
.	.	TRBV28	TRBJ2-5	TGTGCCAGCAGCCCGGACGAGAAAGAGACCCAGTACTTC	CASSPDEKETQYF
large	.	TRBV25-1	TRBJ1-5	TGTGCCAGCAGTGAACCAGGGCAAGTTCAGCCCCAGCATTTT	CASSEPGQVQPQHF
.	TRBD2	TRBV4-2	TRBJ2-7	TGTGCCAGCAGCCAAGAGGTTAGCGGGTCCTACGAGCAGTACTTC	CASSQEVSGSYEQYF
.	.	TRBV7-3	TRBJ2-3	TGTGCCAGCAGCTCAGTGGGAGGCCCAGATACGCAGTATTTT	CASSSVGGPDTQYF
.	.	TRBV9	TRBJ1-2	TGTGCCAGCAGCGTAGAGGTTGCAGGCCGGGGCTACACCTTC	CASSVEVAGRGYTF
.	TRBD1	TRBV24-1	TRBJ1-5	TGTGCCACCAGTGATCCACAGGGGGATCAGCCCCAGCATTTT	CATSDPQGDQPQHF
.	TRBD2	TRBV20-1	TRBJ2-1	TGCAGTGCTCGCCCGTCAGCGGGGATCTCCTCCTACAATGAGCAGTTCTTC	CSARPSAGISSYNEQFF
.	TRBD2	TRBV6-2/TRBV6-3	TRBJ2-1	TGTGCCAGCAGTTCAGGGACTAGCGGGAGAAAGGATGAGCAGTTCTTC	CASSSGTSGRKDEQFF
few	TRBD1	TRBV4-2	TRBJ2-2	TGTGCCAGCAGCCGGGCTATCCAACCGGGACAGGGTAACACCGGGGAGCTGTTTTTT	CASSRAIQPGQGNTGELFF
.	TRBD2	TRBV12-3/TRBV12-4	TRBJ2-2	TGTGCCAGCAGACGGACTAGCTCCACCGGGGAGCTGTTTTTT	CASRRTSSTGELFF
.	.	TRBV6-5	TRBJ2-6	TGTGCCAGCAGTTACTCGCCGGGCCCAGCTGGGGCCAACGTCCTGACTTTC	CASSYSPGPAGANVLTF
.	.	TRBV20-1	TRBJ2-7	TGCAGTGCTAGGACTCTGCCGGACCAAGACTACGAGCAGTACTTC	CSARTLPDQDYEQYF
.	TRBD2	TRBV7-2	TRBJ2-3	TGTGCCAGCAGCTCACCGGGACTAGGAGATACGCAGTATTTT	CASSSPGLGDTQYF
.	TRBD1	TRBV27	TRBJ1-5	TGTGCCAGCAGTTTAAGCGGACAGGGGGGCTATAGCAATCAGCCCCAGCATTTT	CASSLSGQGGYSNQPQHF
.	TRBD1	TRBV20-1	TRBJ2-3	TGCAGTGCGCACGACAGGGGCACAGATACGCAGTATTTT	CSAHDRGTDTQYF
.	.	TRBV20-1	TRBJ2-3	TGCAGTGCTGGAGTTGGGACAGATACGCAGTATTTT	CSAGVGTDTQYF
.	.	TRBV29-1	TRBJ2-7	TGCAGCGTTGTTCGACAAGCCCCCTACGAGCAGTACTTC	CSVVRQAPYEQYF
.	.	TRBV27	TRBJ2-3	TGTGCCAGCAGTTTTGATACGGGAGCGGGCCTCGATACGCAGTATTTT	CASSFDTGAGLDTQYF
few	TRBD1	TRBV28	TRBJ2-7	TGTGCCAGCAGTCCAGGGGGACAACCTCTGCACGAGCAGTACTTC	CASSPGGQPLHEQYF
.	.	TRBV12-3/TRBV12-4	TRBJ2-1	TGTGCCAGCAGTTTAGCGTACCCTATCAATGAGCAGTTCTTC	CASSLAYPINEQFF
few	.	TRBV14	TRBJ1-2	TGTGCCAGCAGCCAGGGACATCCTAACTATGGCTACACCTTC	CASSQGHPNYGYTF
.	.	TRBV4-2	TRBJ2-2	TGTGCCAGCAGCCAAGGGGACCAGCCCAACACCGGGGAGCTGTTTTTT	CASSQGDQPNTGELFF
many	.	TRBV6-5	TRBJ1-5	TGTGCCAGCAGTCCACTAAGCCCCTCCAATCAGCCCCAGCATTTT	CASSPLSPSNQPQHF
few	TRBD1	TRBV20-1	TRBJ1-5	TGCAGTGCTAGCCGAACAGGGGATCAGCCCCAGCATTTT	CSASRTGDQPQHF
once	.	TRBV2	TRBJ2-4	TGTGCCAGCAGTGACCCCAGACAGATAAACATTCAGTACTTC	CASSDPRQINIQYF
.	.	TRBV28	TRBJ2-1	TGTGCCCTGAGGAGCTCCGCTAGAAATGAGCAGTTCTTC	CALRSSARNEQFF
.	.	TRBV7-9	TRBJ2-3	TGTGCCAGCAGCTTAGGACTTCAAGGATCAGATACGCAGTATTTT	CASSLGLQGSDTQYF
.	.	TRBV28	TRBJ2-7	TGTGCCAGCAGCCCAACCCACTCAGTGGGAGGCGAGCAGTACTTC	CASSPTHSVGGEQYF
few	TRBD1	TRBV28	TRBJ2-1	TGTGCCAGCAGTTATTTATGGACCGGGACAGGGGAGCAGTTCTTC	CASSYLWTGTGEQFF
few	TRBD2	TRBV6-2/TRBV6-3	TRBJ2-1	TGTGCCAGCAGTTACGGAGGCGGGAGGGGGCGTGGGAATGAGCAGTTCTTC	CASSYGGGRGRGNEQFF
.	TRBD2	TRBV20-1	TRBJ2-3	TGCAGTGCTAGCTCTAGCGGGATAAGAGATACGCAGTATTTT	CSASSSGIRDTQYF
.	.	TRBV5-6	TRBJ2-3	TGTGCCAGCAGCTTGGGAGCGGAGACAGATACGCAGTATTTT	CASSLGAETDTQYF
few	.	TRBV14	TRBJ2-5	TGTGCCAGCAGCCAAGACTGGCTGGGGGTCGAGTACTTC	CASSQDWLGVEYF
.	TRBD2	TRBV20-1	TRBJ2-5	TGCAGTGCTAGACCTATCCAGGCTAGCGGGCAAGAGACCCAGTACTTC	CSARPIQASGQETQYF
.	.	TRBV29-1	TRBJ2-5	TGCATCGGGACTTACCAAGAGACCCAGTACTTC	CIGTYQETQYF
.	.	TRBV12-5	TRBJ1-6	TGTGCTAGTGGCACGCATACACCCCTCCACTTT	CASGTHTPLHF
.	.	TRBV5-1	TRBJ2-6	TGCGCCAGCAGCTTGATTAATCGGGGCCTCCTGCCTGGGGCCAACGTCCTGACTTTC	CASSLINRGLLPGANVLTF
.	TRBD1	TRBV6-5	TRBJ1-6	TGTGCCAGCAGTTACGGGACAGGGCTAGGGAGTAATTCACCCCTCCACTTT	CASSYGTGLGSNSPLHF
few	.	TRBV6-5	TRBJ1-5	TGTGCCAGCAGTTACTCGGGCAGAAGCAATCAGCCCCAGCATTTT	CASSYSGRSNQPQHF
.	.	TRBV4-1	TRBJ1-2	TGCGCCAGCAGCCAAGATTTCGAAGTGAGGCCAGGTTCTGGCTACACCTTC	CASSQDFEVRPGSGYTF
.	TRBD2	TRBV4-2	TRBJ2-1	TGTGCCAGCAGCCAAGATAGGCGGGAGGGCGCCTACAATGAGCAGTTCTTC	CASSQDRREGAYNEQFF
.	TRBD2	TRBV7-3	TRBJ2-7	TGTGCCAGCAGCTTAAGTCGGACTAGCGGAACCTACGAGCAGTACTTC	CASSLSRTSGTYEQYF
.	.	TRBV12-2	TRBJ2-3	TGTCCCCGGGGAGGGAGCACAGATACGCAGTATTTT	CPRGGSTDTQYF
.	.	TRBV27	TRBJ1-2	TGTGCCAGCAGTTTATGGGCGGAGGCAGATGGCTACACCTTC	CASSLWAEADGYTF